The 8 T cell receptor beta chains below were found in one sample sequenced in a study of blood T cells in healthy people across ages. PCR was performed a second time for about 6 to 12 cycles using a sample-barcoded 5' primer and a J-beta primer mix. Each CDR3 protein gets one entry after TCRdb re-called the 5' RACE reads with MiXCR. The top ten hold 11% of the sample, which has about 1.6 million distinct CDR3 sequences, around 36% seen once. Sequencing was carried out using blood. The receptor set was obtained from a woman aged 25 to 39 in good health.

This clonotype turned up a few times. The chain has TRBV20-1 and TRBJ2-5; a weak D match, TRBD2 (5 bases). CDR1 is DFQATT, CDR2 SNEGSKA, per germline (reference sequence). CDR3 length equals 13 residues. Trimming left V 1 base short and J 4 bases short, with 10 bases between. The CDR3 bases are TGCAGTGCTAGAGTAGGGAGTGGAGAGACCCAGTACTTC. Protein sequence: CSARVGSGETQYF.

This chain connects TRBV20-1 to TRBJ1-6; 12 nucleotides agree with TRBD1. Looked up from germline, CDR1 is DFQATT and CDR2 is SNEGSKA (reference sequence). Trimming cost V 7 bases and J 9 bases; bases outside gene matches: 7. The CDR3 has 14 residues. The chain's CDR3 is CSGIGDRGLSPLHF. Here the CDR3 DNA reads TGCAGTGGTATAGGGGACAGGGGGCTTTCACCCCTCCACTTT.

The V gene is TRBV27, the J gene TRBJ2-1; 9 nucleotides line up with TRBD2. Germline V gene data show CDR1 as MNHEY and CDR2 as SMNVEV (reference sequence). This CDR3 spans 15 amino acids. V shed 3 bases, J shed 5 bases, and the junction held 5 bases outside the gene matches. The CDR3 loop is CASSFVTSGDNEQFF. Written as DNA, the CDR3 is TGTGCCAGCAGTTTTGTGACTAGCGGCGACAATGAGCAGTTCTTC.

This clonotype was observed a handful of times. V usage is TRBV6-2 or TRBV6-3 and J usage is TRBJ1-5; no firm D call. This CDR3 has 17 residues. Germline V gives CDR1 MNHEY, CDR2 SVGEGT. The V end lost 2 bases, the J end lost 0 bases, and 14 bases lay between the germline ends. CDR3 loop: CASSYIQDAYSNQPQHF. The CDR3 bases are TGTGCCAGCAGTTACATCCAGGACGCCTATAGCAATCAGCCCCAGCATTTT.

The rearrangement links TRBV7-8 to TRBJ2-3; tentative D call: TRBD2 (7 bases). V was trimmed by 4 bases and J by 7 bases, leaving 30 bases between them. CDR1 and CDR2 from the germline V gene are SGHVS and FQNEAQ. This CDR3 is built from 19 residues. This CDR3 reads CASSYLRRQGHRGAYTQYF. The DNA of the CDR3 is TGTGCCAGCAGCTACCTCCGACGTCAGGGCCATCGGGGGGCCTATACGCAGTATTTT.

Turning to this clonotype: One base away lies a much larger clone, so this may be a sequencing read error. V usage is TRBV12-3 or TRBV12-4 and J usage is TRBJ2-3; D is undetermined. The CDR3 spans 12 residues. CDR3 DNA: TGTGCCTGCAGTTTTTTGCCGGATACGCAGTATTTT. It translates to CACSFLPDTQYF.

This clonotype was seen at least ten times. The chain is built from TRBV20-1 and TRBJ2-5; the match to TRBD2 covers 8 bases. After removal of 7 bases from V and 5 bases from J, the junction contained 9 bases not matched to a gene. CDR1 is DFQATT, CDR2 SNEGSKA, per germline (reference sequence). The CDR3 extends over 13 amino acids. DNA for the CDR3: TGCAGTGGTGGACGGGGGGGCCGGGAGACCCAGTACTTC. Translation gives CSGGRGGRETQYF.

The V call is TRBV24-1, the J call TRBJ2-2, with D tentatively TRBD2 (7 bases). Germline values: CDR1 KGHDR, CDR2 SFDVKD. V was shortened by 1 base and J by 2 bases, with 13 bases between the two germline ends. The CDR3 has 17 amino acids. The CDR3 reads CATSDFWGGSNTGELFF. CDR3 bases: TGTGCCACCAGTGATTTCTGGGGGGGCAGTAACACCGGGGAGCTGTTTTTT.